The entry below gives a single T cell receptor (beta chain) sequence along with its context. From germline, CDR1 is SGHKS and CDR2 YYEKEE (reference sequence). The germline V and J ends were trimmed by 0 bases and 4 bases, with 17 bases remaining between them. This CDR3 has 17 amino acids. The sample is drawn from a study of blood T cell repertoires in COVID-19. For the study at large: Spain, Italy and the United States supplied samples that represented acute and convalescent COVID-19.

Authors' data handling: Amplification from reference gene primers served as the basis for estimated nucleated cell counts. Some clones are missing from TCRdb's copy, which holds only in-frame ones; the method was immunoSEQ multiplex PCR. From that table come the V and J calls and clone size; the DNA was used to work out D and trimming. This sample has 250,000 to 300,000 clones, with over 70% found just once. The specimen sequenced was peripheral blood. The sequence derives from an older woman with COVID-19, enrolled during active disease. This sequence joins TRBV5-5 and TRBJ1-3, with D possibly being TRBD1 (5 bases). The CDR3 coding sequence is TGTGCCAGCAGCTTGGAGGTTTACAGGCCGTCAGGAAACACCATATATTTT. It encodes CASSLEVYRPSGNTIYF.